This T cell receptor beta chain was retrieved from a study of beta chain features in type 1 diabetes. Study as a whole: There was similarity between patients and healthy donors in age, gender and cell yields.

Investigators reverse transcribed all isolated RNA, so they sequenced expressed TCRB transcripts. The repertoire was sequenced with immunoSEQ multiplex PCR; TCRdb's copy has only in-frame clones and lacks some. The sample holds a few hundred thousand clones, roughly 13% seen once. With respect to this clone: What it binds is unknown.

Study-level results: Type 1 diabetes patients had TCRB CDR3s that were shorter (moderately but significantly so) in all four CD4+ subsets.

This clonotype was obtained from a man under 40 with type 1 diabetes. Sample: naive CD4+ T cells from blood.

The CDR3 coding sequence is TGTGCCAGCAGCACGGGACAGGGAGGCGAGCAGTACTTC. It specifies CASSTGQGGEQYF. The rearrangement uses TRBV7-3 and TRBJ2-7; 9 nucleotides line up with TRBD1. From germline, CDR1 is SGHTA and CDR2 FQGTGA. CDR3 length equals 13 residues. The J segment lost 6 bases and the V segment lost 5 bases, leaving 5 bases of the junction unmatched.